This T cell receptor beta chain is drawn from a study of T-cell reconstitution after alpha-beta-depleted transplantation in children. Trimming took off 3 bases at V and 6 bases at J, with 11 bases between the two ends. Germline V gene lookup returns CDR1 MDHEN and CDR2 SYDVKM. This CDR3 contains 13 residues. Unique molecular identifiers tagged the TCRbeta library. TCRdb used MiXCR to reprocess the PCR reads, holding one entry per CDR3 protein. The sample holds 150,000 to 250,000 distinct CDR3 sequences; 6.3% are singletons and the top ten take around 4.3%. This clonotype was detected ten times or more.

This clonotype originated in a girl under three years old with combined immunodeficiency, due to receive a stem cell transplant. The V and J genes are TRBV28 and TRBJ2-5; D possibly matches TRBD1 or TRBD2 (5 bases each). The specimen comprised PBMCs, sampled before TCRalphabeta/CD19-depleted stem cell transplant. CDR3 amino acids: CASSFSQGQTQYF. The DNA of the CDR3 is TGTGCCAGCAGTTTTAGTCAGGGACAGACCCAGTACTTC.